Many counts were recorded for the clone carrying this TCR beta chain. The antigen remains undetermined. These data originate in a study of T-cell reconstitution after alpha-beta-depleted transplantation in children. The authors prepared the TCRbeta library with unique molecular identifiers. MiXCR, applied by TCRdb to the PCR reads, yields one record per CDR3 protein. The sample includes some 200,000 distinct CDR3 sequences, about 8.2% of them seen just once. CDR3 size: 15 residues. V was clipped by 5 bases and J by 1 base, with 12 bases between them. The study's findings and limits: Reportedly, alpha-beta T cells present about two months post-transplant originated from several hundred expanded clones of graft origin.

The chain couples TRBV12-3 or TRBV12-4 to TRBJ2-4; no definite D call. The material was PBMCs, mostly from graft donor cells, obtained 360 days after TCRalphabeta/CD19-depleted stem cell transplant. The receptor was isolated from a male patient aged 2 to 10 who had a stem cell transplant for acute myeloid leukemia, so the T cells may come from the graft donor. The CDR3 DNA reads as TGTGCCAGCAGTCCATGGACCGAGGCCAAAAACATTCAGTACTTC. Translating gives CASSPWTEAKNIQYF.